Sequencing of this T cell receptor beta chain was carried out in a study of blood T cells in healthy people across ages. Study-wide results and limits: Per million T cells, TCR beta diversity dropped roughly linearly as age increased.

With a J-beta primer mix and a sample-barcoded 5' primer, a second PCR ran roughly 6 to 12 cycles. Via MiXCR, TCRdb re-called the 5' RACE reads, giving one row per CDR3 protein. The repertoire includes over 1,500,000 distinct CDR3 sequences, 30% to 40% of them detected once, and 20% to 25% sits in the top ten. The V and J ends lost 5 bases and 2 bases, in that order; junction bases with no gene match: 6. Germline loops: CDR1 MNHEY, CDR2 SMNVEV (reference sequence). The CDR3 extends over 16 amino acids. In regard to this clonotype: Antigen: not known.

The chain recombines TRBV27 with TRBJ1-6; the match to TRBD1 covers 7 bases. The receptor was isolated from a human donor in good health. Sequencing was performed on blood. The CDR3 protein is CASSRGGPTYNSPLHF. In DNA, the CDR3 is TGTGCCAGCAGTAGAGGGGGCCCGACCTATAATTCACCCCTCCACTTT.